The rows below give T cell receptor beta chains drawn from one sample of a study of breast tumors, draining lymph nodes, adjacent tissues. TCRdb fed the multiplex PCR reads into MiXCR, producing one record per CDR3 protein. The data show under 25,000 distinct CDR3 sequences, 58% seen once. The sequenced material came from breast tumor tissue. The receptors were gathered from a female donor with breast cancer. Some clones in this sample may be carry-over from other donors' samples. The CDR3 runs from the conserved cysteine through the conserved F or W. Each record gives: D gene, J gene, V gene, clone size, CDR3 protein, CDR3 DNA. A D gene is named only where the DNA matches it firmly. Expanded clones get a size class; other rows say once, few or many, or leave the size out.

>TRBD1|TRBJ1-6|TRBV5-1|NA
CASSIGQGVANSPLHF
TGCGCCAGCAGCATCGGGCAGGGGGTCGCCAATTCACCCCTCCACTTT
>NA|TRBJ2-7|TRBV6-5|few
CASSYSADPYEQYF
TGTGCCAGCAGTTACTCCGCAGATCCCTACGAGCAGTACTTC
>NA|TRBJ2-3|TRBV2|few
CASSDLRTDTQYF
TGTGCCAGCAGTGACCTCCGCACAGATACGCAGTACTTT
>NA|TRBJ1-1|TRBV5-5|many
CASSLGSGLMNTEAFF
TGTGCCAGCAGCTTGGGATCCGGGTTGATGAACACTGAAGCTTTCTTT
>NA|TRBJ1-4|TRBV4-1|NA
CASNRGGNGEKLFF
TGCGCCTCCAATCGTGGGGGAAATGGAGAAAAACTGTTTTTT
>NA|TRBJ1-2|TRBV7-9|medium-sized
CASSSDSVNYGYTF
TGTGCCAGCAGCTCGGACAGTGTTAACTATGGCTACACCTTC
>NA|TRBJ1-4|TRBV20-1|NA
CSARDPSKGLFF
TGCAGTGCTAGAGATCCCTCGAAGGGTTTGTTTTTT
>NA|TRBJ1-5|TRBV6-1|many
CASSEWGRERGNQPQHF
TGTGCCAGCAGTGAATGGGGAAGGGAAAGGGGCAATCAGCCCCAGCATTTT
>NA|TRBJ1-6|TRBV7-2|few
CASSWTYNSPLHF
TGTGCCAGCAGCTGGACATATAATTCACCCCTCCACTTT
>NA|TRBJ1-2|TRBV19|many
CASSIAGQRNYGYTF
TGTGCCAGTAGTATAGCCGGACAGCGTAACTATGGCTACACCTTC
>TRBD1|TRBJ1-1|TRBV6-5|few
CASSRQTGWANTEAFF
TGTGCCAGCAGTCGCCAGACAGGGTGGGCGAACACTGAAGCTTTCTTT
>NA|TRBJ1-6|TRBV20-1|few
CSAREQGNSPLHF
TGCAGTGCTAGGGAACAGGGAAATTCACCCCTCCACTTT
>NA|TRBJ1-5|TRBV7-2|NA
CASSLGLAYSNQPQHF
TGTGCCAGCAGCTTAGGGCTCGCCTATAGCAATCAGCCCCAGCATTTT
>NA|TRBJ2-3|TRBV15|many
CATSPGDSGDTSTDTQYF
TGTGCCACCAGCCCGGGGGATTCAGGCGACACTAGCACAGATACGCAGTATTTT
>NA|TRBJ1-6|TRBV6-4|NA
CASIERGTASSYNSPLHF
TGTGCCAGCATTGAAAGGGGGACTGCAAGCTCCTATAATTCACCCCTCCACTTT
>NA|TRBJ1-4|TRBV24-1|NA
CATSDPGTGLEKLFF
TGTGCCACCAGTGACCCCGGGACGGGGCTTGAAAAACTGTTTTTT
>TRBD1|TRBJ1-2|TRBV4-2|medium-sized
CASSQPDRGGNYGYTF
TGTGCCAGCAGCCAACCAGACAGGGGAGGGAACTATGGCTACACCTTC
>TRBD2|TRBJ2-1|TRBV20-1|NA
CSATGGTSGVYNEQFF
TGCAGTGCTACCGGCGGGACTAGCGGGGTCTACAATGAGCAGTTCTTC
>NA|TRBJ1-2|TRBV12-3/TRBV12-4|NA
CASSFGAARQGYTF
TGTGCCAGCAGTTTTGGAGCTGCCCGCCAAGGCTACACCTTC
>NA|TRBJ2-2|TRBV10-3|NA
CASSRLGSAGELFF
TGTGCCAGCAGTCGACTAGGCTCCGCCGGGGAGCTGTTTTTT
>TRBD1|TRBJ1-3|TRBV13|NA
CASSFRAGTGTSGNTIYF
TGTGCCAGCAGCTTTCGGGCCGGGACAGGGACTTCTGGAAACACCATATATTTT
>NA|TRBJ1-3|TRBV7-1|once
CASSAQKSSGNTIYF
TGTGCCAGCAGCGCCCAGAAGAGCTCTGGAAACACCATATATTTT
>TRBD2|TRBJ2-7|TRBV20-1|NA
CSARSQTSGTYEQYF
TGCAGTGCTAGGAGCCAGACTAGCGGAACCTACGAGCAGTACTTC
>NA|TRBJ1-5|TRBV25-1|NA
CASLTLSNQPQHF
TGTGCCAGCCTAACCCTTTCCAATCAGCCCCAGCATTTT
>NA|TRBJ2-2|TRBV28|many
CASSLGGLRSGELFF
TGTGCCAGCAGTTTAGGGGGGCTCCGGAGCGGGGAGCTGTTTTTT
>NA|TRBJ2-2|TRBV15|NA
CATSRGSANTGELFF
TGTGCCACCAGCAGAGGTTCAGCCAACACCGGGGAGCTGTTTTTT
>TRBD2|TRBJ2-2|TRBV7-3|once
CASSWLAGGGTGELFF
TGTGCCAGCAGCTGGCTAGCGGGAGGGGGTACCGGGGAGCTGTTTTTT
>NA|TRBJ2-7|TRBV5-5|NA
CASSLVGGGGYEQYF
TGTGCCAGCAGCTTGGTAGGGGGGGGAGGATACGAGCAGTACTTC
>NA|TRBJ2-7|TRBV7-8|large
CASSYPLGLSYEQYF
TGTGCCAGCAGCTACCCTTTGGGGCTGAGCTACGAGCAGTACTTC
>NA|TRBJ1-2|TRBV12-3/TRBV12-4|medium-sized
CASSWGPKYGYTF
TGTGCCAGCAGCTGGGGTCCAAAGTATGGCTACACCTTC
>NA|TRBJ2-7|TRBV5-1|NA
CASSLFGATSYEQYF
TGCGCCAGCAGCTTGTTCGGGGCAACATCCTACGAGCAGTACTTC
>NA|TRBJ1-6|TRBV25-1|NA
CASSESGGTNSPLHF
TGTGCCAGCAGTGAATCGGGAGGAACGAATTCACCCCTCCACTTT
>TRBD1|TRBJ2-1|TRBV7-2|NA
CASSLAGQGTNEQFF
TGTGCCAGCAGCTTAGCGGGACAGGGAACCAATGAGCAGTTCTTC
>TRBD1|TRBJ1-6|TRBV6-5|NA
CASSYGQGGSPLHF
TGTGCCAGCAGTTACGGACAGGGAGGTTCACCCCTCCACTTT
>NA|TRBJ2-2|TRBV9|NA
CASSVALGRTGELFF
TGTGCCAGCAGCGTAGCCCTGGGGCGCACCGGGGAGCTGTTTTTT
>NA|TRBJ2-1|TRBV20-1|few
CSASEGQGSNEQFF
TGCAGTGCTAGTGAGGGTCAGGGTTCAAATGAGCAGTTCTTC
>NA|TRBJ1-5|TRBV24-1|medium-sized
CATSAGADQPQHF
TGTGCCACCAGTGCAGGGGCGGATCAGCCCCAGCATTTT
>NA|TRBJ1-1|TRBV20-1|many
CSAMGVGAEAFF
TGCAGTGCCATGGGGGTGGGCGCTGAAGCTTTCTTT
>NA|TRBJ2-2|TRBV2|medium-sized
CASSEAETGELFF
TGTGCCAGCAGTGAAGCGGAGACCGGGGAGCTGTTTTTT
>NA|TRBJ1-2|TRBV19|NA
CASSRPSRGYTF
TGTGCCAGTAGTAGGCCGTCCCGAGGCTACACCTTC
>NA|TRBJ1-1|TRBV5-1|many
CASSFLTSTEAFF
TGCGCCAGCAGCTTCCTAACGAGCACTGAAGCTTTCTTT
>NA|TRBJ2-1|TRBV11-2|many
CASSKEGGDYNEQFF
TGTGCCAGCAGCAAAGAAGGAGGAGACTACAATGAGCAGTTCTTC
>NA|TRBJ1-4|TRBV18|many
CASSQRGDSYNEKLFF
TGTGCCAGCTCACAACGAGGTGACAGCTATAATGAAAAACTGTTTTTT